This T cell receptor (beta chain) was sequenced in a study of T cell responses to AZD1222 COVID-19 vaccine. Study observations and caveats: Donors in the cohort were predominantly white British and more often female, and clonal diversity was possibly underestimated. Repertoire sampling occurred only after the peak T cell response.

About this clone: Its specificity is unknown. The sample holds other DNA sequences that translate to the same CDR3.

Produced via immunoSEQ multiplex PCR; TCRdb's table is partial and in-frame only. The top ten hold approximately 30% of the sample, which has about 79,000 clones, nearly 90% seen once. CDR1 and CDR2 from the germline V gene are MDHEN and SYDVKM. The V and J ends lost 1 base and 8 bases respectively, with 8 bases between them. CDR3 size: 12 residues. Doses given second, at about 4 or about 12 weeks, were pooled. Sequenced here: peripheral blood, sampled 28 days after the second AZD1222 dose. This chain links TRBV28 with TRBJ1-2; D is uncertain. The sequence was obtained from an adult who received the AZD1222 COVID-19 vaccine. CDR3 amino acids: CASSLLGYGYTF. In DNA, the CDR3 is TGTGCCAGCAGTTTATTGGGTTACGGCTACACCTTC.